This T cell receptor (beta chain) emerged from a study of shared clonotypes between healthy human individuals. Study information: Donors had three CD4 naive, three CD4 memory, two CD8 naive and one CD8 memory plate apiece. Whole-study findings and limits: The naive CD4 repertoires of several donors were compared, and roughly 5.1% of clonotypes were shared.

With regard to this clone: Its antigen remains unknown.

The CDR3 contains 13 residues. Per germline, CDR1 MNHEY and CDR2 SMNVEV (reference sequence). Unmatched junction bases numbered 11, after V lost 2 bases and J lost 14 bases. Original processing methods: ImmunoSEQ output lacked quality scores and full-length reads, limiting matched filtering. Clones were read by immunoSEQ multiplex PCR, and TCRdb kept only the in-frame ones, dropping some. The DNA gave D and trimming, while V, J and clone size come from that table. The table shows about 2.4 million clones, with approximately 93% occurring only once. Donors comprised healthy HIV-negative adults lacking recent acute infections or vaccinations.

This TCR derives from a man between 18 and 29 years old in good health. Some clones in this sample may be carry-over from other donors' samples. The genes are TRBV27 and TRBJ2-5; 7 bases fit TRBD1. Sequenced: naive CD4+ T cells from PBMCs. The subset was: CD45RA+ positively selected. CDR3 loop: CASSLIVGTAPYF. The CDR3 DNA reads TGTGCCAGCAGTTTAATCGTCGGGACAGCTCCATACTTC.